This TCR beta chain was profiled in a study of control samples from healthy donors and cancer patients. Profiled with immunoSEQ multiplex PCR; TCRdb holds only in-frame clones, not every one. The repertoire consists of roughly 140,000 clones, with about 93% occurring once and the leading ten covering roughly 2.3%. This CDR3 contains 13 residues. With 5 bases clipped from V and 5 bases from J, the junction kept 5 bases outside the gene matches. Germline assignment: CDR1 KGHSH and CDR2 LQKENI. This receptor was identified in a man aged 45-65 years in good health. V and J are TRBV18 and TRBJ2-7; 8 positions agree with TRBD1. The specimen was blood. CDR3 sequence: CASSSTGVHEQYF. In DNA form, the CDR3 reads TGTGCCAGCTCATCGACAGGGGTCCACGAGCAGTACTTC.